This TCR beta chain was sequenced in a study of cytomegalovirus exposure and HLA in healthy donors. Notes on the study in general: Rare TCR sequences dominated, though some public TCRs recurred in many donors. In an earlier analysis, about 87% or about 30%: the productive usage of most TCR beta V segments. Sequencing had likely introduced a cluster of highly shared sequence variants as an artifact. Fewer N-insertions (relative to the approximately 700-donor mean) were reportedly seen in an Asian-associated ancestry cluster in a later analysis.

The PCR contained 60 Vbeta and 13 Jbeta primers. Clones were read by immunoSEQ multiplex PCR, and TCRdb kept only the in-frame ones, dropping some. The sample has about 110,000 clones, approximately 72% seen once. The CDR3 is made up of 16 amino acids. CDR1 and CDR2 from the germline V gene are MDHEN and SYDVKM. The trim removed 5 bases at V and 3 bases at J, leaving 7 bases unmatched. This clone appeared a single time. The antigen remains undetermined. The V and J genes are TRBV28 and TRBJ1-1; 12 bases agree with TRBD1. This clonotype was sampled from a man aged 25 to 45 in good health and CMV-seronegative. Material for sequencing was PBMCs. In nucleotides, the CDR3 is TGTGCCAGCAGTCCCTCCGGGACAGGGGGCCACACTGAAGCTTTCTTT. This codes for CASSPSGTGGHTEAFF.